The T cell receptor beta chain described here comes from a study of T cells in Graves' hyperthyroidism and ophthalmopathy. Researchers amplified the TCR beta CDR3 regions from RNA transcripts. First-round RT-PCR with HTBI primers amplified the TCR CDR3 region. TCRdb analysed the multiplex PCR reads with MiXCR anew, one entry per CDR3 protein. The sample lists over 45,000 distinct CDR3 sequences, around 48% seen once, with around 12% in the top ten. As to this clonotype: At one end the junction does not follow the germline gene, possibly because of a read error.

From germline, CDR1 is ENHRY and CDR2 SYGVKD. CDR3 length equals 14 residues. The genes are TRBV10-3 and TRBJ2-7, with D possibly TRBD1 on 6 matching bases. This clonotype was sampled from a woman aged 25 to 39 with Graves' ophthalmopathy. Sequenced sample: blood. The CDR3 DNA reads TGTGCCATCAGTGGGGCAGGGGTGACCGGGGAGCTGTACTTC. It yields the protein CAISGAGVTGELYF.